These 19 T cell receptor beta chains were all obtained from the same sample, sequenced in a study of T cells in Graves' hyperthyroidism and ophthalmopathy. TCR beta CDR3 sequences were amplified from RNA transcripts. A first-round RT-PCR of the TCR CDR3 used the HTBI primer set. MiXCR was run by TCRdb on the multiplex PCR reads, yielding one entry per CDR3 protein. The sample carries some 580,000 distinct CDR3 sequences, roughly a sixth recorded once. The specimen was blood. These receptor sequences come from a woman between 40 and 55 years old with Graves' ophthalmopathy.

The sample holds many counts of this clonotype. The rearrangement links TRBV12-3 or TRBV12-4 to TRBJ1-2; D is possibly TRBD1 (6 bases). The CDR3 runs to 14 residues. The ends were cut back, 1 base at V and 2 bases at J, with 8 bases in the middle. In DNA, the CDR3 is TGTGCCAGCAGTTTAGGAAGGGGGAACTATGGCTACACCTTC. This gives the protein CASSLGRGNYGYTF.

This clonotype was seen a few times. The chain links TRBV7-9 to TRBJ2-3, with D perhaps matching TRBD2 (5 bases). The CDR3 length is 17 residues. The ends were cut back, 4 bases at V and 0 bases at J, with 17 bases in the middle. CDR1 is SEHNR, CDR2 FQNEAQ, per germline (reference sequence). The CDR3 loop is CASSSPTGSGSTDTQYF. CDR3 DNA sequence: TGTGCCAGCAGCTCCCCCACGGGGTCGGGTAGCACAGATACGCAGTATTTT.

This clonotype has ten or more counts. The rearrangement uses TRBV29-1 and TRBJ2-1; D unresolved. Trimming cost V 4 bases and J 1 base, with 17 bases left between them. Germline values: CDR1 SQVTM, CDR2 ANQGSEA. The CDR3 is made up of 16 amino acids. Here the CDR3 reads CSVGSTGVDSYNEQFF. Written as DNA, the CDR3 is TGCAGCGTTGGGTCGACGGGTGTGGATTCCTACAATGAGCAGTTCTTC.

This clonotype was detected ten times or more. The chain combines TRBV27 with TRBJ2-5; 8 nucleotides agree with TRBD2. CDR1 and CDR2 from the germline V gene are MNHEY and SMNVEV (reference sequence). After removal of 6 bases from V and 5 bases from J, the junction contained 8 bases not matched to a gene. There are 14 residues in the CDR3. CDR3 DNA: TGTGCCAGCAGAAAGAGCGGGGGAGGTGAGACCCAGTACTTC. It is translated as CASRKSGGGETQYF.

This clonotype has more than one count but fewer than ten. This CDR3 reads CASSLPGGESGELFF. CDR3 DNA: TGTGCCAGTAGTTTACCGGGTGGGGAGTCCGGGGAGCTGTTTTTT. The J gene is TRBJ2-2, the V gene TRBV19; the D gene is possibly TRBD2 (5 bases). Trimming removed 5 bases from V and 6 bases from J, with 16 bases in between. The CDR3 runs to 15 residues. Per the germline V gene, CDR1 is LNHDA and CDR2 is SQIVND (reference sequence).

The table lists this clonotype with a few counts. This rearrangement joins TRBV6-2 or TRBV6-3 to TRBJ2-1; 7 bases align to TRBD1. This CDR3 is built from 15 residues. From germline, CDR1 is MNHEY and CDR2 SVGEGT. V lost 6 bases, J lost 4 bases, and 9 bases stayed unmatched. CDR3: CASSKPLDRYNEQFF. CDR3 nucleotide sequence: TGTGCCAGCAGCAAACCGTTGGACAGGTACAATGAGCAGTTCTTC.

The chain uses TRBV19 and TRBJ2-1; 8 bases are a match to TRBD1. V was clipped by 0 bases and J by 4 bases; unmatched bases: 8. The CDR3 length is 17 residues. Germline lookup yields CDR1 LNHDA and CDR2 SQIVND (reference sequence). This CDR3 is CASSIDLAGGLYNEQFF. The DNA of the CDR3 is TGTGCCAGTAGTATAGATCTTGCAGGGGGCCTATACAATGAGCAGTTCTTC.

CDR3 DNA sequence: TGTGCCAGCAGCTTGGTCTTGGGACCCCCGGTGGGAGAGACCCAGTACTTC. Residues: CASSLVLGPPVGETQYF. This chain joins TRBV5-4 and TRBJ2-5, with D perhaps assigned TRBD1 or TRBD2 (5 bases each). The V and J ends lost 0 bases and 4 bases respectively, with 19 bases between them. CDR3 length: 17 amino acids. Germline CDR1 is SGHNT and CDR2 is YYREEE (reference sequence).

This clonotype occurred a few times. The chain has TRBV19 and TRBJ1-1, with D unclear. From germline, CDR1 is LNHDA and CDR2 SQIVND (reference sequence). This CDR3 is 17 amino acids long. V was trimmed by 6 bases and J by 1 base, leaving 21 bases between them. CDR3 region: CASSNPPVRTRNTEAFF. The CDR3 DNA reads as TGTGCCAGTAGCAACCCTCCTGTACGAACGCGGAACACTGAAGCTTTCTTT.

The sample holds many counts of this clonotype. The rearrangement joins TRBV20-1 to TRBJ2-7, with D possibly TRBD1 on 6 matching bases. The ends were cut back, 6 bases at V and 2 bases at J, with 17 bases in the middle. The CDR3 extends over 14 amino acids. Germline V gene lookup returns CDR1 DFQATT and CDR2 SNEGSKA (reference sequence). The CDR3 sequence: CSARTHRVAYEQYF. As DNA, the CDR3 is TGCAGTGCCCGGACGCACAGGGTTGCCTACGAGCAGTACTTC.

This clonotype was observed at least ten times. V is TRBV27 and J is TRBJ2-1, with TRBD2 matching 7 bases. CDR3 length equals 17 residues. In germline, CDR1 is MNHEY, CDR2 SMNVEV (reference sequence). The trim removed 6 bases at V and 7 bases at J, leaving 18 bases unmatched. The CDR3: CASSSFGSAGAGNEQFF. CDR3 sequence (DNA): TGTGCCAGCAGCTCCTTTGGGTCCGCGGGAGCAGGGAATGAGCAGTTCTTC.

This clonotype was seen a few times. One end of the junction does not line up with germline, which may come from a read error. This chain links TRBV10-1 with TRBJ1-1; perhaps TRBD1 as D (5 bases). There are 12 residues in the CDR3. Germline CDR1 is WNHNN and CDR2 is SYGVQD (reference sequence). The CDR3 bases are TGCGCCTCTAGATCAGGGAACACTGAAGTTTTCTTT. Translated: CASRSGNTEVFF.

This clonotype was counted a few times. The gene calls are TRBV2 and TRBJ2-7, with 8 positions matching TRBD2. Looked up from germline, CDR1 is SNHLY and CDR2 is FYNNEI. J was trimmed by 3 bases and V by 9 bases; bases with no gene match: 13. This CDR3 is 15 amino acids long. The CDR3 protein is CASTRRREGLYEQYF. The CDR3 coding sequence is TGTGCCAGTACTAGAAGACGGGAGGGCCTCTACGAGCAGTACTTC.

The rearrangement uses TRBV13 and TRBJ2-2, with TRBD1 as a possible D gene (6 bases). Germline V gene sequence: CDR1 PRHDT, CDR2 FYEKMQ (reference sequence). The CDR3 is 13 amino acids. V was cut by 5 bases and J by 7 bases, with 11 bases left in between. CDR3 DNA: TGTGCCAGCAGCCCGACAGGTCGCGGGGAGCTGTTTTTT. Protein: CASSPTGRGELFF.

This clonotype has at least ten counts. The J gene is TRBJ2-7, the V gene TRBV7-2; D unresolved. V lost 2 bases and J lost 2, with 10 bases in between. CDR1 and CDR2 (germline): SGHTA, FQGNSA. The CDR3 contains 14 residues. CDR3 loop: CASSLLDGPYEQYF. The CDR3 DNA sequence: TGTGCCAGCAGCTTACTGGACGGCCCCTACGAGCAGTACTTC.

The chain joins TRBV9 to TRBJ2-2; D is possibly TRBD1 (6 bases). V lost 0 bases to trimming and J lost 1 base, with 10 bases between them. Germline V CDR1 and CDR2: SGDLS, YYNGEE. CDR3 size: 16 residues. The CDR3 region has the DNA TGTGCCAGCAGCGTAGAAGGGGGATTGAACACCGGGGAGCTGTTTTTT. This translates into CASSVEGGLNTGELFF.

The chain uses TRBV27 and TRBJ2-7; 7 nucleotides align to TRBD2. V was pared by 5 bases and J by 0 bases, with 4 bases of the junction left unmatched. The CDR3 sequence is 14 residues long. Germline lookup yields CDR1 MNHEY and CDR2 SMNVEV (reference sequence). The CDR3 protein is CASSATSSSYEQYF. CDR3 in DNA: TGTGCCAGCAGTGCGACTAGCAGCTCCTACGAGCAGTACTTC.

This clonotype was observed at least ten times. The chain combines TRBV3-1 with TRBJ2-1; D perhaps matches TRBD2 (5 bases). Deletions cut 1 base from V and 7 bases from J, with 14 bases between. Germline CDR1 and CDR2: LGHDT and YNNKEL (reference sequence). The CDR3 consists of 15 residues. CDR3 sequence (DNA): TGTGCCAGCAGCCAAGGGGTCCTCGGGATTAATGAGCAGTTCTTC. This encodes CASSQGVLGINEQFF.

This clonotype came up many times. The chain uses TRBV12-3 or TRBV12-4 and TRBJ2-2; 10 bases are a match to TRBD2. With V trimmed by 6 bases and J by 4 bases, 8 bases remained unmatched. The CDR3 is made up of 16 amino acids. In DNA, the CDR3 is TGTGCCAGCAGCGTCGCGCTAGCGGGAGCCACCGGGGAGCTGTTTTTT. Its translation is CASSVALAGATGELFF.